This T cell receptor (beta chain) was sequenced for a study of T cells in Graves' hyperthyroidism and ophthalmopathy. Overall study results and limits: Ophthalmopathy onset followed model prediction by a median roughly six months.

Comment on this clonotype: Its antigen is undetermined.

The V gene's germline CDR1 is MNHEY and CDR2 SVGEGT. The V gene lost 2 bases and the J gene lost 1 base, with 17 bases spanning the gap. CDR3 length: 17 amino acids. Researchers took RNA transcripts and amplified the TCR beta CDR3 regions from them. In the first-round RT-PCR of the TCR CDR3, the HTBI primer set was used. TCRdb reanalysed the multiplex PCR reads using MiXCR and keeps one entry per CDR3 protein. The sample consists of about 590,000 distinct CDR3 sequences, approximately 14% of them appearing once. No ophthalmopathy progression within 18 months constituted stable Graves' hyperthyroidism. In patients aged 18 to 65, hyperthyroidism was newly diagnosed, with duration under 2 months.

This receptor was taken from a woman aged 25 to 39 with Graves' hyperthyroidism. Sequenced sample: blood. The J gene is TRBJ2-5, the V gene TRBV6-2 or TRBV6-3; D is undetermined. The CDR3 nucleotides are TGTGCCAGCAGTTACACCAAGCTTTTGGGCGTCCAAGAGACCCAGTACTTC. Translating it yields CASSYTKLLGVQETQYF.